Reported below is one T cell receptor beta chain. The antigen is unknown. The protocol was immunoSEQ multiplex PCR, while the TCRdb copy is restricted to in-frame clones and leaves out a portion. Counted here are 83,000 or so clones, approximately 79% occurring once; the ten biggest clones make up roughly 1.7%. The data belong to a study of OX40 agonist ivuxolimab in advanced cancers. Study-wide context: Patients were dosed intravenously with ivuxolimab at 0.01 to 10 mg/kg every 2 weeks. Whole-study results and caveats: Partial responders treated at 0.1-3.0 mg/kg exhibited clonal expansion among the lowest measured.

V gave up 2 bases and J gave up 5 bases, with 12 bases separating them. The CDR3 has 13 amino acids. The V gene's germline CDR1 is GTSNPN and CDR2 SVGIG (reference sequence). The clonotype originates from an adult with an advanced solid tumor such as melanoma, head and neck, liver or kidney cancer. Here the sequenced sample was CD4+ or CD8+ T cells sorted from blood, taken in a trial of the OX40 agonist ivuxolimab. The gene calls are TRBV30 and TRBJ1-2; D call uncertain. The CDR3 sequence is CAWSSVRRYGYTF. In DNA form, the CDR3 reads TGTGCCTGGAGTTCTGTAAGACGGTATGGCTACACCTTC.